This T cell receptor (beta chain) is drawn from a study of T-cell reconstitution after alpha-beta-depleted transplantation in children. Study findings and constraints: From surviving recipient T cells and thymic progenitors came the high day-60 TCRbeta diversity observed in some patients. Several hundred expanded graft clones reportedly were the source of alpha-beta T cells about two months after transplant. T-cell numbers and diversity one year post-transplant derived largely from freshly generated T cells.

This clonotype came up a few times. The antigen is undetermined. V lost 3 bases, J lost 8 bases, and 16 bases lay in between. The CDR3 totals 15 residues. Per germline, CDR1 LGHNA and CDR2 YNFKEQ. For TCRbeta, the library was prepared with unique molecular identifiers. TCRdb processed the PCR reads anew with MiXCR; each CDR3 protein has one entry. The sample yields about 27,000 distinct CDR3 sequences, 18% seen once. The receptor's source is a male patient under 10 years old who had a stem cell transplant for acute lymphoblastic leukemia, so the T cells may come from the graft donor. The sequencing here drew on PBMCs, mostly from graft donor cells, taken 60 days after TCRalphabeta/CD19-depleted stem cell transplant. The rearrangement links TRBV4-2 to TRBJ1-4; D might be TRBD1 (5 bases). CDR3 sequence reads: CASSQEGRAREKLFF. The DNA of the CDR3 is TGTGCCAGCAGCCAGGAGGGCAGGGCGCGCGAAAAACTGTTTTTT.